The 16 T cell receptor beta chains given below trace back to one sample, sequenced in a study of shared clonotypes between healthy human individuals. Some clones are missing from TCRdb's copy, which holds only in-frame ones; the method was immunoSEQ multiplex PCR. This repertoire shows about 2.3 million clones, approximately 93% found once; its top ten account for about 0.39%. Sample: naive CD4+ T cells from PBMCs. As to subset: CD45RA+ positively selected. The receptors were sampled from a man aged 18 to 29 in good health. Some clones in this sample may be carry-over from other donors' samples.

This clone was observed a few times. Different DNA sequences within this sample yield the same CDR3. The chain employs TRBV6-6 and TRBJ2-7; D is unresolved. V lost 4 bases and J lost 3, with 4 bases in between. The germline V gene encodes CDR1 MNHNY and CDR2 SVGAGI (reference sequence). The CDR3 spans 11 residues. The DNA of the CDR3 is TGTGCCAGCAGTTTCAGCTACGAGCAGTACTTC. Encoded protein: CASSFSYEQYF.

The J gene is TRBJ1-1, the V gene TRBV5-6; D is possibly TRBD1 (5 bases). Germline CDR1 is SGHDT and CDR2 is YYEEEE. The CDR3 sequence is 14 residues long. The ends were cut back, 4 bases at V and 3 bases at J, with 13 bases in the middle. CDR3 DNA sequence: TGTGCCAGCAGCCCAGGGTTTCAGGACACTGAAGCTTTCTTT. It encodes CASSPGFQDTEAFF.

This chain connects TRBV29-1 to TRBJ1-1; tentative D call: TRBD1 (5 bases). Per germline, CDR1 SQVTM and CDR2 ANQGSEA. The CDR3 has 13 residues. V lost 4 bases and J 4 bases, leaving 13 bases between the germline ends. The CDR3 spells CSVGWGAGTEAFF. CDR3 DNA: TGCAGCGTTGGCTGGGGCGCGGGCACTGAAGCTTTCTTT. Looking up the rest from reference TRBV29-1 and TRBJ1-1 gives the full variable domain: SAVISQKPSRDICQRGTSLTIQCQVDSQVTMMFWYRQQPGQSLTLIATANQGSEATYESGFVIDKFPISRPNLTFSTLTVSNMSPEDSSIYLCSVGWGAGTEAFFGQGTRLTVV.

V is TRBV7-9 and J is TRBJ1-6; 7 nucleotides match TRBD1. The V gene end was trimmed by 3 bases and the J gene end by 6 bases; junction bases not matched to a gene: 5. CDR1 SEHNR and CDR2 FQNEAQ come from the germline V gene (reference sequence). The CDR3 sequence is 15 residues long. CDR3 loop: CASSFGTEANSPLHF. The CDR3 DNA is TGTGCCAGCAGCTTTGGGACAGAAGCTAATTCACCCCTCCACTTT.

V is TRBV30 and J is TRBJ1-1; no clear D. The ends were cut back, 3 bases at V and 5 bases at J, with 16 bases in the middle. CDR3 size: 14 residues. Germline V gene data show CDR1 as GTSNPN and CDR2 as SVGIG (reference sequence). The CDR3 sequence is CAWRTRGVTTEAFF. As DNA, the CDR3 is TGTGCCTGGAGAACCCGGGGAGTTACAACTGAAGCTTTCTTT.

This clone has a single count. The chain recombines TRBV27 with TRBJ1-2; D might be TRBD1 (5 bases). There are 15 residues in the CDR3. V was trimmed by 4 bases and J by 2 bases, leaving 14 bases between them. Looked up from germline, CDR1 is MNHEY and CDR2 is SMNVEV (reference sequence). The CDR3 DNA reads TGTGCCAGCAGTTCCGGGGCGCGCGGAAACTATGGCTACACCTTC. Protein: CASSSGARGNYGYTF.

This chain connects TRBV6-1 to TRBJ2-2; TRBD2 might be the D (7 bases). Germline lookup yields CDR1 MNHNS and CDR2 SASEGT. The CDR3 is 15 residues long. The V end was cut by 2 bases, the J end by 4 bases, with 11 bases between. In nucleotides, the CDR3 is TGTGCCAGCAGTGAACAGGGGAGGGCCACCGGGGAGCTGTTTTTT. Translating it yields CASSEQGRATGELFF.

In nucleotides, the CDR3 is TGTGCCAGTACCGACGGACAGCTTTTCGTCAGTGAGCAGTTCTTC. Translating it yields CASTDGQLFVSEQFF. V gene TRBV19 combines with J gene TRBJ2-1, with D tentatively TRBD1 (6 bases). Trimming shortened V by 7 bases and J by 9 bases, and 22 bases separated the two germline ends. The CDR3 contains 15 residues. Germline loops: CDR1 LNHDA, CDR2 SQIVND (reference sequence). The complete variable domain, with remaining parts taken from reference TRBV19 and TRBJ2-1, reads DGGITQSPKYLFRKEGQNVTLSCEQNLNHDAMYWYRQDPGQGLRLIYYSQIVNDFQKGDIAEGYSVSREKKESFPLTVTSAQKNPTAFYLCASTDGQLFVSEQFFGPGTRLTVL.

This clone was counted only a few times. This chain uses TRBV6-5 with TRBJ2-7; TRBD2 matches at 8 bases. J was trimmed by 7 bases and V by 6 bases; bases with no gene match: 5. CDR1 is MNHEY and CDR2 is SVGAGI in the germline V gene. This CDR3 has 12 residues. CDR3 region: CASRSGSREQYF. For the CDR3, the DNA is TGTGCCAGCAGGAGCGGGAGTCGTGAGCAGTACTTC.

V is TRBV5-1 and J is TRBJ2-7; TRBD1 is a possible D gene (6 bases). CDR3 length: 14 residues. Germline V gene lookup returns CDR1 SGHRS and CDR2 YFSETQ. V was clipped by 0 bases and J by 3 bases, with 10 bases between them. The CDR3, as DNA: TGCGCCAGCAGCTTGGAAGGGGGAGTCTACGAGCAGTACTTC. Amino acid sequence: CASSLEGGVYEQYF.

The chain has TRBV7-8 and TRBJ2-1; D might be TRBD1 or TRBD2, each matching 5 bases. Germline-derived CDR1 and CDR2 are SGHVS and FQNEAQ. This CDR3 region has 15 residues. Trimming stripped 6 bases from V and 0 bases from J, with 12 bases between. The DNA of the CDR3 is TGTGCCAGCAGTCCTATCGGGACCTCCTACAATGAGCAGTTCTTC. Translated, it gives CASSPIGTSYNEQFF.

The chain couples TRBV28 to TRBJ1-4; 10 nucleotides agree with TRBD1. This CDR3 comprises 15 residues. Trimming took 6 bases from V and 5 from J; bases not matched to a gene: 6. Germline V CDR1 and CDR2: MDHEN, SYDVKM. The CDR3 region is CASRSTGQGNEKLFF. The CDR3 nucleotides read TGTGCCAGCAGAAGTACGGGACAGGGGAATGAAAAACTGTTTTTT.

The chain joins TRBV5-1 to TRBJ2-5; 12 nucleotides match TRBD2. CDR3 size: 18 residues. Trimming took 3 bases from V and 5 from J; bases not matched to a gene: 14. Germline V gene lookup returns CDR1 SGHRS and CDR2 YFSETQ. Here the CDR3 reads CASSSNLAGGPWVETQYF. CDR3 nucleotide sequence: TGCGCCAGCAGCTCCAACCTAGCGGGAGGGCCCTGGGTGGAGACCCAGTACTTC.

The V gene is TRBV7-9, the J gene TRBJ2-5, with D hard to call. CDR1 is SEHNR, CDR2 FQNEAQ, per germline (reference sequence). This CDR3 is 14 amino acids long. Trimming took 3 bases from V and 5 from J, leaving 13 bases between them. CDR3 amino acids: CASSFRPGVETQYF. The CDR3 nucleotides are TGTGCCAGCAGCTTCCGACCGGGCGTGGAGACCCAGTACTTC.

The chain recombines TRBV7-9 with TRBJ2-7; D remains unclear. The CDR3 covers 14 residues. Looked up from germline, CDR1 is SEHNR and CDR2 is FQNEAQ (reference sequence). The ends were cut back, 4 bases at V and 0 bases at J, with 10 bases in the middle. CDR3 bases: TGTGCCAGCAGCTCCCAATTGAGCTCCTACGAGCAGTACTTC. Its protein is CASSSQLSSYEQYF.

This chain connects TRBV5-4 to TRBJ2-7; maybe TRBD1 (6 bases). Trimming removed 4 bases at V and 1 base at J, with 18 bases between. CDR3 length: 16 residues. Germline V gene lookup returns CDR1 SGHNT and CDR2 YYREEE (reference sequence). Written as DNA, the CDR3 is TGTGCCAGCAGCATACCCGGGACACAACCTTCCTACGAGCAGTACTTC. This sequence encodes CASSIPGTQPSYEQYF.